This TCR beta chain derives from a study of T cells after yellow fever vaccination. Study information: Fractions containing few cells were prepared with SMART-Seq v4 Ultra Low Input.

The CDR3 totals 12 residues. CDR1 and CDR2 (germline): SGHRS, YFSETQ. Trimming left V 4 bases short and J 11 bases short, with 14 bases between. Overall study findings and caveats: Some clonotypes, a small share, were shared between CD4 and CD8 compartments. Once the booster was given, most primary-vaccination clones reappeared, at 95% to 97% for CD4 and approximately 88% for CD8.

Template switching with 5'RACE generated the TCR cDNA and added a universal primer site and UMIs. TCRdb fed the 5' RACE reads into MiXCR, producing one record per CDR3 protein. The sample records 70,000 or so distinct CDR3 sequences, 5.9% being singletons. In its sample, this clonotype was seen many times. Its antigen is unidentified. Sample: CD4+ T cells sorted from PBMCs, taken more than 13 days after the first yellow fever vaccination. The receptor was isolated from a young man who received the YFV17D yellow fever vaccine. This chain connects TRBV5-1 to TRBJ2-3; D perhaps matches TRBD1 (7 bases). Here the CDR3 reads CASSIAGGQQYF. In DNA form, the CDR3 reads TGCGCCAGCAGCATTGCAGGGGGGCAGCAGTATTTT.